Listed here are 28 T cell receptor beta chains from one sample, sequenced in a study of blood T cell repertoires in COVID-19. TCRdb keeps only in-frame clones here, not all; method: immunoSEQ multiplex PCR. The table shows 150,000 or so clones, with approximately 91% occurring only once. Sequencing was done on a sample of peripheral blood. The receptors stem from a man between 18 and 35 years old with acute or convalescent COVID-19.

The chain employs TRBV11-2 and TRBJ2-1, with TRBD2 matching over 7 bases. Trimming removed 7 bases from V and 3 bases from J; junction bases left unmatched: 9. The CDR3 is 15 amino acids. Germline values: CDR1 SGHAT, CDR2 FQNNGV. CDR3 protein: CASTIAGAYYNEQFF. In nucleotides, the CDR3 is TGTGCCAGCACCATTGCGGGAGCCTACTACAATGAGCAGTTCTTC.

The chain recombines TRBV19 with TRBJ1-5; tentative D call: TRBD1 (5 bases). This CDR3 is built from 13 residues. CDR1 is LNHDA, CDR2 SQIVND, per germline (reference sequence). The V and J ends lost 7 bases and 4 bases respectively, with 11 bases between them. The CDR3 DNA is TGTGCCAGTAATCCTACAGGTAATCAGCCCCAGCATTTT. This sequence encodes CASNPTGNQPQHF.

The table lists this clone with a count of one. CDR3 loop: CASTTTGGSNQPQHF. CDR3 DNA sequence: TGTGCCAGCACTACTACAGGGGGATCCAATCAGCCCCAGCATTTT. The V and J genes are TRBV2 and TRBJ1-5; 8 bases are a match to TRBD1. Trimming took 7 bases from V and 3 from J; bases not matched to a gene: 8. The CDR3 is 15 amino acids. Germline V gene sequence: CDR1 SNHLY, CDR2 FYNNEI.

The J gene is TRBJ1-2, the V gene TRBV10-2; 8 nucleotides align to TRBD1. The germline CDR1 and CDR2 sequences are WSHSY and SAAADI. This CDR3 is built from 19 residues. V was pared by 4 bases and J by 0 bases, with 16 bases of the junction left unmatched. The CDR3 DNA reads TGCGCCAGCAGTGCCTCGACAGGGGAACAGAACTCTCCTAACTATGGCTACACCTTC. Its translation: CASSASTGEQNSPNYGYTF.

The chain has TRBV7-9 and TRBJ1-1, with TRBD1 as a possible D gene (5 bases). Trimming removed 4 bases from V and 5 bases from J, with 17 bases in between. This CDR3 is 15 amino acids long. CDR1 SEHNR and CDR2 FQNEAQ come from the germline V gene (reference sequence). The CDR3 protein is CASSSLQVRRTEAFF. In DNA, the CDR3 is TGTGCCAGCAGCTCATTACAGGTCCGTCGTACTGAAGCTTTCTTT.

The J gene is TRBJ2-3, the V gene TRBV7-9; 9 bases match TRBD2. The CDR3 is 16 amino acids. CDR1 is SEHNR, CDR2 FQNEAQ, per germline (reference sequence). Unmatched junction bases numbered 7, after V lost 4 bases and J lost 2 bases. CDR3 amino acids: CASSSGTSWSTDTQYF. CDR3 DNA sequence: TGTGCCAGCAGCTCCGGGACTAGCTGGTCCACAGATACGCAGTATTTT.

V is TRBV6-5 and J is TRBJ1-1; no definite D call. V was cut by 8 bases and J by 0 bases, with 16 bases left in between. The CDR3 is 15 amino acids. Germline loops: CDR1 MNHEY, CDR2 SVGAGI. Here the CDR3 reads CASVARKLMNTEAFF. In DNA, the CDR3 is TGTGCCAGCGTCGCCCGTAAACTCATGAACACTGAAGCTTTCTTT.

The genes are TRBV9 and TRBJ2-1; TRBD1 agrees at 7 bases. V was clipped by 4 bases and J by 7 bases; unmatched bases: 11. The CDR3 runs 15 residues. Looked up from germline, CDR1 is SGDLS and CDR2 is YYNGEE. CDR3 in DNA: TGTGCCAGCAGCCCAAGAGGACAGGTGCCTAATGAGCAGTTCTTC. Translating gives CASSPRGQVPNEQFF.

The chain links TRBV24-1 to TRBJ1-2; TRBD1 matches 8 bases. This CDR3 region has 16 residues. From germline, CDR1 is KGHDR and CDR2 SFDVKD. V shed 3 bases and J 3 bases; nucleotides not matched to a gene: 8. This CDR3 reads CATSDAGRTGHYGYTF. The CDR3 region has the DNA TGTGCCACCAGTGATGCCGGTAGGACAGGGCACTATGGCTACACCTTC.

This chain joins TRBV5-4 and TRBJ1-4; 8 bases agree with TRBD1. Germline V gives CDR1 SGHNT, CDR2 YYREEE (reference sequence). With 4 bases clipped from V and 4 bases from J, the junction kept 6 bases outside the gene matches. The CDR3 contains 15 residues. The CDR3 nucleotides read TGTGCCAGCAGCCCCGACAGGGGCCGTAATGAAAAACTGTTTTTT. Translated, it gives CASSPDRGRNEKLFF.

The rearrangement links TRBV3-1 (or the pseudogene TRBV3-2) to TRBJ1-2, with a possible D match to TRBD1 (6 bases). The CDR3 covers 16 residues. Trimming pared 4 bases from V and 4 bases from J, leaving 19 bases between. The germline CDR1 and CDR2 sequences are LGHDT and YNNKEL (reference sequence). CDR3 protein: CASSPQAGAGVYGYTF. CDR3 DNA: TGTGCCAGCAGCCCCCAGGCAGGGGCCGGCGTCTATGGCTACACCTTC.

The chain carries TRBV19 and TRBJ2-4; 9 positions agree with TRBD1. With 5 bases clipped from V and 9 bases from J, the junction kept 11 bases outside the gene matches. The germline V gene has CDR1 LNHDA and CDR2 SQIVND (reference sequence). The CDR3 is 15 residues long. CDR3: CASSLQGQGSGIQYF. As DNA, the CDR3 is TGTGCCAGTAGTCTACAGGGACAGGGTTCGGGCATTCAGTACTTC.

The count of this clone is one. This sequence joins TRBV4-1 and TRBJ2-7, with TRBD1 identical over 8 bases. Losses at the gene ends were 1 base for V and 5 bases for J; bases not matched to a gene: 7. The germline V gene has CDR1 MGHRA and CDR2 YSYEKL. This CDR3 is 15 amino acids long. The CDR3 sequence: CASSQVGQGAHEQYF. In nucleotides, the CDR3 is TGCGCCAGCAGCCAAGTTGGCCAGGGGGCTCACGAGCAGTACTTC.

CDR3 amino acids: CASSLGTQTRQETQYF. The CDR3 coding sequence is TGCGCCAGCAGCTTGGGGACCCAGACTAGGCAAGAGACCCAGTACTTC. The V gene is TRBV5-1, the J gene TRBJ2-5; perhaps TRBD2 as D (6 bases). Germline assignment: CDR1 SGHRS and CDR2 YFSETQ. Trimming cost V 0 bases and J 2 bases, with 14 bases left between them. The CDR3 consists of 16 residues.

The CDR3, as DNA: TGTGCCAGCAGTGTGACTCCCCGGGGGGATAACGCCTACGAGCAGTACTTC. This sequence encodes CASSVTPRGDNAYEQYF. This chain links TRBV25-1 with TRBJ2-7, with 7 bases aligning to TRBD2. The CDR3 sequence is 17 residues long. CDR1 is MGHDK, CDR2 SYGVNS, per germline. V shed 4 bases and J 2 bases; nucleotides not matched to a gene: 14.

The chain has TRBV11-2 and TRBJ2-7, with 14 nucleotides matching TRBD2. The CDR3 sequence is 15 residues long. V lost 2 bases and J lost 6; bases outside the gene matches: 3. Germline V lookup: CDR1 SGHAT, CDR2 FQNNGV. The CDR3 DNA follows: TGTGCCAGCAGCTTACGTGGACTAGCGGGAGGCGAGCAGTACTTC. Translation: CASSLRGLAGGEQYF.

The rearrangement joins TRBV6-6 to TRBJ2-5; 13 nucleotides match TRBD2. CDR3 size: 15 residues. Germline loops: CDR1 MNHNY, CDR2 SVGAGI (reference sequence). Germline trimming cut 5 bases from V and 6 bases from J; bases unmatched to any gene: 6. The CDR3 DNA follows: TGTGCCAGCAGTCTTGGGACTAGCGGGGTAAAGACCCAGTACTTC. Protein sequence: CASSLGTSGVKTQYF.

The V gene is TRBV2, the J gene TRBJ2-3; TRBD2 agrees at 13 bases. The CDR3 spans 16 residues. Germline CDR1 reads SNHLY; CDR2 reads FYNNEI. V lost 6 bases and J lost 2; bases outside the gene matches: 5. CDR3 sequence reads: CASRELAGGPTDTQYF. The CDR3 nucleotides are TGTGCCAGCAGGGAACTAGCGGGAGGGCCCACAGATACGCAGTATTTT.

This chain links TRBV27 with TRBJ2-7, with 10 bases aligning to TRBD2. After removal of 8 bases from V and 2 bases from J, the junction contained 6 bases not matched to a gene. Germline-derived CDR1 and CDR2 are MNHEY and SMNVEV (reference sequence). The length of the CDR3 is 14 residues. The CDR3 here is CASRPGLAAYEQYF. In nucleotides, the CDR3 is TGTGCCAGCCGTCCCGGACTAGCGGCCTACGAGCAGTACTTC.

This rearrangement joins TRBV5-1 to TRBJ2-1; D perhaps matches TRBD2 (5 bases). V was cut by 0 bases and J by 0 bases, with 7 bases left in between. Germline loops: CDR1 SGHRS, CDR2 YFSETQ. The CDR3 covers 15 residues. Here the CDR3 DNA reads TGCGCCAGCAGCTTGGCGGGGAGCTCCTACAATGAGCAGTTCTTC. As protein: CASSLAGSSYNEQFF.

This chain joins TRBV5-4 and TRBJ2-3; tentative D call: TRBD2 (5 bases). V was clipped by 7 bases and J by 2 bases, with 11 bases between them. Germline values: CDR1 SGHNT, CDR2 YYREEE (reference sequence). The CDR3 totals 13 residues. The CDR3 coding sequence is TGTGCCAGCGGAGGCCCAGCCACAGATACGCAGTATTTT. Translation gives CASGGPATDTQYF.

The V gene is TRBV11-2, the J gene TRBJ1-1; no reliable D call. V lost 5 bases, J lost 2 bases, and 12 bases lay in between. In germline, CDR1 is SGHAT, CDR2 FQNNGV. This CDR3 region has 14 residues. As DNA, the CDR3 is TGTGCCAGCAGCCTTCCGGGAATCAACACTGAAGCTTTCTTT. This codes for CASSLPGINTEAFF.

The chain links TRBV18 to TRBJ2-1, with TRBD2 as a possible D gene (6 bases). Germline V CDR1 and CDR2: KGHSH, LQKENI. V lost 5 bases to trimming and J lost 5 bases, with 19 bases between them. The CDR3 totals 16 residues. The CDR3 protein is CASSDPQRQRDNEQFF. The CDR3 DNA sequence: TGTGCCAGCTCAGACCCTCAGAGGCAGCGGGACAATGAGCAGTTCTTC.

This chain uses TRBV27 with TRBJ2-3; TRBD2 agrees at 14 bases. This CDR3 region has 17 residues. Looked up from germline, CDR1 is MNHEY and CDR2 is SMNVEV (reference sequence). Losses at the gene ends were 3 bases for V and 4 bases for J; bases not matched to a gene: 6. The CDR3 coding sequence is TGTGCCAGCAGTTTTCGCCGACTAGCGGGAGGGCCAGATACGCAGTATTTT. Encoded protein: CASSFRRLAGGPDTQYF.

The CDR3 sequence: CASSRSGNGDEQFF. In DNA form, the CDR3 reads TGTGCCAGCAGCCGAAGCGGGAATGGGGATGAGCAGTTCTTC. The chain couples TRBV7-9 to TRBJ2-1; 7 nucleotides align to TRBD2. V gave up 5 bases and J gave up 8 bases; unmatched junction bases: 9. The CDR3 consists of 14 residues. Germline V gene sequence: CDR1 SEHNR, CDR2 FQNEAQ (reference sequence).

The chain links TRBV29-1 to TRBJ1-2; D ambiguous. The CDR3 extends over 13 amino acids. V was pared by 3 bases and J by 8 bases, with 16 bases between. Germline V gene data show CDR1 as SQVTM and CDR2 as ANQGSEA. CDR3 in DNA: TGCAGCGTTGAGGCAGGCTCATTGTACGGCTACACCTTC. The encoded protein is CSVEAGSLYGYTF.

This clone has a single count. The rearrangement joins TRBV6-6 to TRBJ1-3; 8 bases agree with TRBD1. The length of the CDR3 is 11 residues. In germline, CDR1 is MNHNY, CDR2 SVGAGI (reference sequence). Trimming took 6 bases from V and 13 from J; bases not matched to a gene: 5. The CDR3 DNA reads TGTGCCAGCAGGGAGACAGGGGAAATATATTTT. This codes for CASRETGEIYF.

The J gene is TRBJ1-2, the V gene TRBV2; no clear D gene. This CDR3 has 11 residues. V lost 11 bases to trimming and J lost 4 bases, with 11 bases between them. Germline V gene lookup returns CDR1 SNHLY and CDR2 FYNNEI. The CDR3 region is CARLEAYGYTF. CDR3 nucleotide sequence: TGTGCCCGGTTGGAGGCCTATGGCTACACCTTC.